This T cell receptor (delta chain) was sequenced for a study of Vγ9Vδ2 T cells in congenital toxoplasmosis (TCRdb year 2021). Study-level background: The diagnosis of congenital toxoplasmosis relied on IgG, IgM and IgA serology, Western blot and an in-house interferon-gamma release assay. In this study, researchers looked at the gamma and delta chain CDR3 repertoires of sorted blood gammadelta T cells, comparing infants congenitally infected with T. gondii against uninfected infants. TCR sequencing was performed on five or six infected and roughly 10 uninfected infants at 2 months and on 3 infected and 4 uninfected infants at 1 year. Repertoire sequencing was done on samples from infants at 2 months after birth and at 1 year of age. Here is what the overall study found, with its caveats: At 2 months, infected infants appeared to have fewer N additions in TRGV9 and TRDV2 CDR3s than uninfected infants, particularly in TRDV2-TRDJ1 sequences. Both infected and uninfected infants showed high prevalence of a public TRGV9 clonotype. Two months was the earliest age with enough suitable sample material for TCR repertoire analysis, so newborn repertoires were not sequenced. Repertoire differences between infected and uninfected infants were less clearly seen at 1 year of age than at 2 months. Among approximately 2-month-old infants, germline-encoded fetal-type TRDV2 CDR3 sequences seemed to show up more often in infected than in uninfected infants, which suggests an in utero expansion footprint.

Template-switch reverse transcription with SuperScript II was used to generate cDNA, with TRGC- and TRDC-specific primers combined in a single tube. The TRGC primer was designed for binding to both the TRGC1 and TRGC2 constant genes. The KAPA Real-Time Library Amplification Kit was used for TRG and TRD amplification, and AMPure XP bead purification was performed between steps. Index PCR with the Nextera XT Index Kit was used to add Illumina sequencing adapters. Sequencing of TRG and TRD amplicons was performed on an Illumina MiSeq with the V2 300 kit, and 150 bp paired-end reads were generated. In the authors' own workflow: Before any further analysis, FastQC version 0.11.8 was used to assess read quality. Reads were mapped to GenBank TRG or TRD reference genes, and MiXCR version 3.0.3 was used to assemble CDR3 sequences. Default MiXCR settings were used, apart from assembling TRDD gene segments from 3 instead of 5 consecutive nucleotides. N additions, CDR3 length, J segment length and clonotype sharing between samples were computed with VDJtools version 1.2.1. CDR3 sequences that were out of frame or contained stop codons were removed from the analysis. Infant repertoires were compared for overlap with previously published fetal, cord blood and adult blood Vgamma9Vdelta2 repertoires. The public reads were reprocessed by TCRdb using CATT, and rows of matching DNA were later combined. TCRdb's processing, not the study's, gives the V and J calls here. This sample holds about 600 delta-chain clones; approximately 30% were observed only once. Around 24% of the sample rests with the top ten.

This clone appeared a few times. What this receptor recognizes is not known. A far larger clone is one nucleotide away, so this likely arose from a read error. Mothers of both infected and uninfected infants received the same treatment, using spiramycin and/or pyrimethamine plus sulfadiazine plus folinic acid. All infants, both infected and uninfected, were delivered at term after more than 37 weeks of gestation. Around 1 mL of blood was processed into PBMCs by Lymphoprep gradient centrifugation, then cryopreserved in liquid nitrogen and shipped to Belgium. After thawing, the PBMCs were labeled with Zombie NIR viability dye and stained with antibodies against CD3, TCR gammadelta, Vgamma9 and Vdelta2. Sorting of CD3+ TCRgammadelta+ T cells was performed on a FACSAria III, reaching a mean purity of 98%. For each sample, RNA was extracted from around 10,000 sorted gammadelta T cells with the RNeasy Micro Kit. The study infants had mothers who were enrolled with primary T. gondii infection during pregnancy. Infant peripheral blood was collected at an outpatient microbiology and virology center in Pavia, Italy.

The germline V gene (reference sequence) specifies TVYSNPD as CDR1 and GDNSRS as CDR2. Ends trimmed: V by 4 bases, J by 1 base; bases unmatched to a gene: 23. The CDR3 contains 20 residues, cysteine and phenylalanine counted. Only the CDR3 DNA stays, 60 bases, in frame from base 1. The TCR was taken from a child under 10 years old born to a mother with Toxoplasma gondii infection during pregnancy, either congenitally infected or uninfected (not recorded which). The rearrangement combines TRDV3 with TRDJ1, and 11 junction bases match TRDD3. Sequencing was performed on gamma-delta T cells from blood. The DNA sequence is TGTGCCTCTAGAAGTCTCCGGTACTGGGGGATAATAGGAGGCACCGATAAACTCATCTTT. This is translated as CASRSLRYWGIIGGTDKLIF.